The 15 T cell receptor beta chains below were found in one sample sequenced in a study of Graves' ophthalmopathy and Graves' hyperthyroidism. RNA transcripts were the source from which TCR beta CDR3 regions were amplified. In the first round, RT-PCR was carried out with HTBI primers, and a multiplex PCR formed the second round. Using its own MiXCR run on the multiplex PCR reads, TCRdb lists one record per CDR3 protein. The sample contains around 520,000 distinct CDR3 sequences, under 45% of which appear only once. Specimen: peripheral blood or thyroid tissue (not recorded which). Receptor source: an adult man with Graves' hyperthyroidism.

This clonotype was picked up many times. The rearrangement joins TRBV7-8 to TRBJ2-5; D is uncertain. Germline CDR1 and CDR2: SGHVS and FQNEAQ. This CDR3 is 16 amino acids long. V lost 1 base, J lost 4 bases, and 16 bases lay in between. CDR3 in amino acids: CASSLEPFGSRETQYF. CDR3 coding DNA: TGTGCCAGCAGCTTAGAGCCTTTCGGAAGTAGAGAGACCCAGTACTTC.

The V and J genes are TRBV4-1 and TRBJ2-5, with D unclear. CDR1 and CDR2 from the germline V gene are MGHRA and YSYEKL. V gave up 0 bases and J gave up 1 base, with 6 bases separating them. This CDR3 contains 14 residues. CDR3 sequence reads: CASSQEETQETQYF. The CDR3 nucleotides read TGCGCCAGCAGCCAAGAGGAGACCCAAGAGACCCAGTACTTC.

With regard to this clonotype: A read error may be the cause here, since a much bigger clone is one base away. The genes are TRBV7-9 and TRBJ2-5, with 15 bases that match TRBD2. Germline CDR1 reads SEHNR; CDR2 reads FQNEAQ (reference sequence). Trimming at V came to 6 bases and at J to 1 base, leaving 6 bases not matched to a gene. The CDR3 contains 17 residues. The CDR3: CASRHWTSGGAQETQYF. In DNA form, the CDR3 reads TGTGCCAGCAGACATTGGACTAGCGGGGGGGCCCAAGAGACCCAGTACTTC.

This rearrangement joins TRBV10-2 to TRBJ1-2, with D perhaps matching TRBD1 (6 bases). This CDR3 has 17 residues. Trimming took off 0 bases at V and 6 bases at J, with 20 bases between the two ends. CDR1 is WSHSY and CDR2 is SAAADI in the germline V gene. The chain's CDR3 is CASSESLPGVARDGYTF. The CDR3 nucleotides read TGCGCCAGCAGTGAGTCTTTACCAGGGGTTGCGCGAGATGGCTACACCTTC.

The V call is TRBV30, the J call TRBJ2-7; 10 bases agree with TRBD2. V lost 3 bases, J lost 3 bases, and 5 bases stayed unmatched. The CDR3 is made up of 14 amino acids. CDR1 and CDR2 from the germline V gene are GTSNPN and SVGIG (reference sequence). The CDR3 DNA sequence: TGTGCCTGGAGGTTAGCGGGAGGATTCTACGAGCAGTACTTC. Encoded protein: CAWRLAGGFYEQYF.

Many counts were recorded for this clonotype. J is TRBJ1-2 and V is TRBV6-1; 10 nucleotides match TRBD1. The CDR3 has 14 amino acids. Germline assignment: CDR1 MNHNS and CDR2 SASEGT. With V trimmed by 4 bases and J by 7 bases, 6 bases remained unmatched. The chain's CDR3 is CASSGGQGISGYTF. CDR3 nucleotide sequence: TGTGCCAGCAGTGGGGGACAGGGGATATCTGGCTACACCTTC.

In this sample, this clonotype turned up many times. The rearrangement links TRBV15 to TRBJ2-7; no clear D gene. The CDR3 sequence is 12 residues long. V lost 3 bases, J lost 2 bases, and 5 bases lay in between. CDR1 is LNHNV and CDR2 is YYDKDF in the germline V gene (reference sequence). CDR3 coding DNA: TGTGCCACCAGCAGTTCTACCTACGAGCAGTACTTC. This codes for CATSSSTYEQYF.

J is TRBJ2-7 and V is TRBV7-9; TRBD1 aligns across 7 bases. V was pared by 5 bases and J by 9 bases, with 19 bases of the junction left unmatched. Germline loops: CDR1 SEHNR, CDR2 FQNEAQ (reference sequence). There are 16 residues in the CDR3. The CDR3 here is CASSAGWGQNTDTQYF. DNA for the CDR3: TGTGCCAGCAGCGCAGGATGGGGACAGAACACAGATACGCAGTACTTC.

This clonotype appeared a single time. The J gene is TRBJ2-2, the V gene TRBV2, with 12 bases matching TRBD2. The V gene end was trimmed by 5 bases and the J gene end by 6 bases; junction bases not matched to a gene: 16. Germline V lookup: CDR1 SNHLY, CDR2 FYNNEI. The CDR3 has 19 amino acids. The CDR3 coding sequence is TGTGCCAGCAGTTTAAAGAGTCTAGCGGGGGGGCCGGTCGCCGGGGAGCTGTTTTTT. Protein: CASSLKSLAGGPVAGELFF.

This clonotype was seen a handful of times. Just one base apart from a much larger clone, this may be a read error. J is TRBJ1-5 and V is TRBV7-2; D gene unclear. Germline CDR1 is SGHTA and CDR2 is FQGNSA. Between the trimmed V and J ends, which lost 5 bases and 0 bases, there was a span of 14 bases. The CDR3 is made up of 16 amino acids. The CDR3 spells CASSPPRRVSNQPQHF. Here the CDR3 DNA reads TGTGCCAGCAGCCCACCGCGACGGGTTAGCAATCAGCCCCAGCATTTT.

V usage is TRBV6-1 and J usage is TRBJ1-1, with 12 bases identical to TRBD1. J lost 1 base, V lost 8 bases, and 8 bases had no gene match. The CDR3 sequence is 16 residues long. The V gene's germline CDR1 is MNHNS and CDR2 SASEGT. This CDR3 is CASPSGTGGWNTEAFF. As DNA, the CDR3 is TGTGCCAGCCCTTCGGGGACAGGGGGCTGGAACACTGAAGCTTTCTTT.

This clonotype showed up many times. The V and J genes are TRBV29-1 and TRBJ1-2, with a weak D call TRBD1 (5 bases). Looked up from germline, CDR1 is SQVTM and CDR2 is ANQGSEA. V lost 3 bases, J lost 3 bases, and 8 bases lay in between. This CDR3 has 12 amino acids. CDR3: CSVDGAYYGYTF. In DNA form, the CDR3 reads TGCAGCGTTGACGGGGCCTACTATGGCTACACCTTC.

The genes are TRBV29-1 and TRBJ1-2, with a weak D call TRBD1 (6 bases). Trimming took off 4 bases at V and 7 bases at J, with 10 bases between the two ends. Germline CDR1 SQVTM, CDR2 ANQGSEA. There are 11 residues in the CDR3. In nucleotides, the CDR3 is TGCAGCGTTGGGGCAGGGGCTGGCTACACCTTC. Residues: CSVGAGAGYTF.

This clonotype came up a few times. CDR3 nucleotide sequence: TGTGCCAGCAGTTTTAGTACAGGGGCTTTCTACGAGCAGTACTTC. Amino acid sequence: CASSFSTGAFYEQYF. This rearrangement joins TRBV2 to TRBJ2-7, with 7 bases identical to TRBD1. The junction had 10 bases not matched to a gene; V was cut back by 5 bases and J by 3 bases. Germline CDR1 and CDR2: SNHLY and FYNNEI. This CDR3 is built from 15 residues. The variable domain in full, completed from reference TRBV2 and TRBJ2-7, reads EPEVTQTPSHQVTQMGQEVILRCVPISNHLYFYWYRQILGQKVEFLVSFYNNEISEKSEIFDDQFSVERPDGSNFTLKIRSTKLEDSAMYFCASSFSTGAFYEQYFGPGTRLTVT.

The chain recombines TRBV29-1 with TRBJ2-5; D gene unclear. The germline V and J ends were trimmed by 0 bases and 4 bases, with 6 bases remaining between them. The CDR3 has 12 amino acids. Germline CDR1 is SQVTM and CDR2 is ANQGSEA. The CDR3 region has the DNA TGCAGCGTTGAAGAGATAGCAGAGACCCAGTACTTC. This gives the protein CSVEEIAETQYF.